This T cell receptor beta chain was captured in a study of shared clonotypes between healthy human individuals. The study, taken as a whole, reports: Generally, naive subsets (rather than memory subsets) showed larger estimated richness. Sharing across four donors was highest in naive CD4 (roughly 5%) and lowest in memory CD8 (about 0.4%).

Using immunoSEQ multiplex PCR, the repertoire was profiled, and TCRdb retains in-frame clones only, with some absent. The data contain 1 million to 1.3 million clones, 75% to 80% of them singletons. A note on this clone: Its specificity is not known.

V lost 4 bases, J lost 0 bases, and 13 bases lay in between. Germline-derived CDR1 and CDR2 are SGHTA and FQGNSA. The CDR3 is 17 residues long. The chain links TRBV7-2 to TRBJ2-6; no definite D call. This clonotype was obtained from a man younger than 35 in good health. Some clones in this sample may be carry-over from other donors' samples. Sequences were obtained from memory CD4+ T cells from PBMCs. Subset described: CD45RA-negative fraction. CDR3 sequence reads: CASSSNPGSSGANVLTF. The CDR3 bases are TGTGCCAGCAGCTCCAACCCAGGCAGCTCTGGGGCCAACGTCCTGACTTTC.